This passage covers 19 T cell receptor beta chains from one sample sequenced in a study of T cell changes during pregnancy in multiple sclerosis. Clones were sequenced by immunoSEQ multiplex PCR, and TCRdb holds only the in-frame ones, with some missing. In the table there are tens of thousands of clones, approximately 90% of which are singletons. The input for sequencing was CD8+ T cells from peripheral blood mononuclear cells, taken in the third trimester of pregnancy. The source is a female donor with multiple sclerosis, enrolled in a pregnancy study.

This CDR3 is CASSQSGMNTEAFF. The CDR3 coding sequence is TGTGCCAGTAGCCAGTCAGGGATGAACACTGAAGCTTTCTTT. The chain links TRBV19 to TRBJ1-1, with D tentatively TRBD1 (5 bases). Trimming removed 6 bases from V and 0 bases from J, with 11 bases in between. CDR1 LNHDA and CDR2 SQIVND come from the germline V gene (reference sequence). This CDR3 spans 14 amino acids.

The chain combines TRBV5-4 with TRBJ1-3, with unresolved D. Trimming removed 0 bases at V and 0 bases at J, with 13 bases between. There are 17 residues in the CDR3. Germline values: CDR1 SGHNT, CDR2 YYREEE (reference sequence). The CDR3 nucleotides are TGTGCCAGCAGCTTGGTATCAACCCTGAGCTCTGGAAACACCATATATTTT. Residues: CASSLVSTLSSGNTIYF.

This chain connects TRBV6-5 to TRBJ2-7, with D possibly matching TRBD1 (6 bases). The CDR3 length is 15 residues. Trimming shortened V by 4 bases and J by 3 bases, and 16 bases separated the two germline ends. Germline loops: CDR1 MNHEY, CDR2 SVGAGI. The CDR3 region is CASSSLQGSLYEQYF. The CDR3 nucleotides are TGTGCCAGCAGTTCACTACAGGGTAGCCTCTACGAGCAGTACTTC.

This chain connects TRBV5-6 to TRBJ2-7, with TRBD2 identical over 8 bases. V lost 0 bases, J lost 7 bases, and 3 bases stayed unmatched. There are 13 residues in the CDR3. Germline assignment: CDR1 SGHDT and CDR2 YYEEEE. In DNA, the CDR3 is TGTGCCAGCAGCTTGGGGTCTAGCGGGGAGCAGTACTTC. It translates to CASSLGSSGEQYF.

This chain's CDR3 is CASSYATNTEAFF. For the CDR3, the DNA is TGTGCCAGCAGTTACGCTACGAACACTGAAGCTTTCTTT. V gene TRBV6-5 combines with J gene TRBJ1-1, with no clear D. The CDR3 covers 13 residues. The germline V gene encodes CDR1 MNHEY and CDR2 SVGAGI. The V gene lost 2 bases and the J gene lost 1 base, with 5 bases spanning the gap.

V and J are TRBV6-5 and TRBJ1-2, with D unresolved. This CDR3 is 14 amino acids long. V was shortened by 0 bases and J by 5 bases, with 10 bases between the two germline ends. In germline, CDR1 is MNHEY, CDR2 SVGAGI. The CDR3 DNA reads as TGTGCCAGCAGTTACTCCGGTTCTTATTATGGCTACACCTTC. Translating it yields CASSYSGSYYGYTF.

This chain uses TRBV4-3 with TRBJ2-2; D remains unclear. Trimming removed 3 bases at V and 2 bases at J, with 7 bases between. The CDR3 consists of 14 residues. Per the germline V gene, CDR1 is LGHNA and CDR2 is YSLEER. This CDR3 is CASSHITNTGELFF. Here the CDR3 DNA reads TGCGCCAGCAGCCACATAACAAACACCGGGGAGCTGTTTTTT.

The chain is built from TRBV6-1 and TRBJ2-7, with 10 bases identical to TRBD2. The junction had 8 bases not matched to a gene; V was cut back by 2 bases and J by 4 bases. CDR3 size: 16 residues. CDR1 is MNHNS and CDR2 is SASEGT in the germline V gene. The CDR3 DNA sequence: TGTGCCAGCAGTGAAATGGTAGCGGGAGGTGGGTACGAGCAGTACTTC. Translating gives CASSEMVAGGGYEQYF.

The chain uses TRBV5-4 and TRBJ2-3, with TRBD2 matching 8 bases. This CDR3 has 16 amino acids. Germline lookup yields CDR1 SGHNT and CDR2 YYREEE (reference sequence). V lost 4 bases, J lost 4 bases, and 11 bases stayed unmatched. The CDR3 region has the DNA TGTGCCAGCAGCCCCTCAGCGGGAGTGGTTGCAGATACGCAGTATTTT. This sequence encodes CASSPSAGVVADTQYF.

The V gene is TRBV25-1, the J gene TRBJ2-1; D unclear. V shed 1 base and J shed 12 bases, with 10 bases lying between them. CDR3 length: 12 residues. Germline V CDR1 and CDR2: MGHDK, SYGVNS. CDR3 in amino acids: CASSESGGGQFF. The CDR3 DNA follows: TGTGCCAGCAGTGAATCTGGCGGTGGGCAGTTCTTC.

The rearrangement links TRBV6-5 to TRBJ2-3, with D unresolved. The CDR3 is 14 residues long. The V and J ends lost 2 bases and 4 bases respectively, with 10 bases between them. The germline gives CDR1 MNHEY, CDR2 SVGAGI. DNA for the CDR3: TGTGCCAGCAGTTACAGTGGAGTGGCAGATACGCAGTATTTT. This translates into CASSYSGVADTQYF.

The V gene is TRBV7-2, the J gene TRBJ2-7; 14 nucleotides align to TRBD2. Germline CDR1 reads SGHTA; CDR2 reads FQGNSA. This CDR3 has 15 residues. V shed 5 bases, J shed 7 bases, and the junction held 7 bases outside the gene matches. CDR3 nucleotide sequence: TGTGCCAGCAGCCCTGGGACTAGCGGGAGCTGGGAGCAGTACTTC. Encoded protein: CASSPGTSGSWEQYF.

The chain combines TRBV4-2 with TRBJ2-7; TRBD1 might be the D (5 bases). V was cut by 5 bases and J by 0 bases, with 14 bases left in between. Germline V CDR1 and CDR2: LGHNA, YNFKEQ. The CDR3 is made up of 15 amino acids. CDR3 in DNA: TGTGCCAGCAGCGTGGACATTTTGAGCTCCTACGAGCAGTACTTC. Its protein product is CASSVDILSSYEQYF.

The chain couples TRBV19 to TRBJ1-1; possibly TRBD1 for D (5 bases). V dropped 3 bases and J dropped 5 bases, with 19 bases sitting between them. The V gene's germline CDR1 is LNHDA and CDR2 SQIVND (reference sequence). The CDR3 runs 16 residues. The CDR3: CASSMFGGSQNTEAFF. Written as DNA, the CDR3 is TGTGCCAGTAGTATGTTCGGGGGAAGCCAAAATACTGAAGCTTTCTTT.

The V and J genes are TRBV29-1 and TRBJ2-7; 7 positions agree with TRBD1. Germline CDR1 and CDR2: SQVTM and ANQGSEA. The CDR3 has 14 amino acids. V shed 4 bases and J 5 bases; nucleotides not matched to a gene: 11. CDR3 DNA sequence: TGCAGCGTTGTGGGGACAGTTCCCCCAAACGAGCAGTACTTC. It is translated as CSVVGTVPPNEQYF.

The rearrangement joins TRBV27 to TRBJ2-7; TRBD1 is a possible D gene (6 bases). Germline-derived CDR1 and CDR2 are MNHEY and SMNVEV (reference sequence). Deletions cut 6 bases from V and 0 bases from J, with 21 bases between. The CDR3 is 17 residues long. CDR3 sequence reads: CASRTIGGQGNSYEQYF. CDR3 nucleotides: TGTGCCAGCAGGACTATTGGGGGCCAGGGAAACTCCTACGAGCAGTACTTC.

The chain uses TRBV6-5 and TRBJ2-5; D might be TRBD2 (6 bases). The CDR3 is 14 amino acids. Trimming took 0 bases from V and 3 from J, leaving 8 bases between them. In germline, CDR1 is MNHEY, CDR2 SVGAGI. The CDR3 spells CASSYSRREETQYF. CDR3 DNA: TGTGCCAGCAGTTACTCGCGGAGGGAAGAGACCCAGTACTTC.

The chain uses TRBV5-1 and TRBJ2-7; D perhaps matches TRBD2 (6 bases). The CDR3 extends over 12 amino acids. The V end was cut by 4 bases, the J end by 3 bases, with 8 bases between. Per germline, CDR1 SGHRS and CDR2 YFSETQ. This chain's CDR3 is CASSPGSYEQYF. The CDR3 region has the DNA TGCGCCAGCAGCCCCGGGAGCTACGAGCAGTACTTC.

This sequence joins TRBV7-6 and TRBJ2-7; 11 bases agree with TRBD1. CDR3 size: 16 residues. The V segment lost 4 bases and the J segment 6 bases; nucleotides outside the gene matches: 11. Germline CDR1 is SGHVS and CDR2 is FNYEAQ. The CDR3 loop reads CASSSAAGTGGGEQYF. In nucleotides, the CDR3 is TGTGCCAGCAGCTCCGCGGCCGGGACAGGGGGTGGCGAGCAGTACTTC.